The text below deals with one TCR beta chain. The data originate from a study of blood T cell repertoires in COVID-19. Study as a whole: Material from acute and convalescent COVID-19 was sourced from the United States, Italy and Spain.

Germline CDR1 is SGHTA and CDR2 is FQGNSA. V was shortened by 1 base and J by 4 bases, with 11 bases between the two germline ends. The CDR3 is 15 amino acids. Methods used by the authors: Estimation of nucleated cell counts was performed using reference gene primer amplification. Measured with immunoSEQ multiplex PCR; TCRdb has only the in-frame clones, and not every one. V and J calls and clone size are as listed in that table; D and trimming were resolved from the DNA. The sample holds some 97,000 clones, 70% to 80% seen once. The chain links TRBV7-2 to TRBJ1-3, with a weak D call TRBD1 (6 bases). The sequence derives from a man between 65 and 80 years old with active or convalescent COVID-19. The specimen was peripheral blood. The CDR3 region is CASSLGDIPGNTIYF. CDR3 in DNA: TGTGCCAGCAGCTTAGGGGACATCCCCGGAAACACCATATATTTT.